The 9 T cell receptor beta chains below come from one sample, sequenced in a study of a mutant IDH1 vaccine in newly diagnosed glioma. Their antigens remain unidentified. Documented time point: week 35, safety follow-up. Topical imiquimod was applied with each vaccine dose, which held 300 ug of mutant IDH1 20-mer peptide. Profiled with immunoSEQ multiplex PCR; TCRdb holds only in-frame clones, not every one. This repertoire shows tens of thousands of clones, roughly 76% found once; its top ten account for 6% to 9.5%. Specimen: PBMCs, collected from a glioma patient whose treatment included an IDH1 peptide vaccine. All receptors derive from a man between 50 and 59 years old with glioma.

The chain carries TRBV6-4 and TRBJ1-5; no clear D. In germline, CDR1 is MRHNA, CDR2 SNTAGT. Trimming cost V 3 bases and J 0 bases, with 3 bases left between them. This CDR3 is 13 amino acids long. DNA for the CDR3: TGTGCCAGCAGTGAGCGTAGCAATCAGCCCCAGCATTTT. Residues: CASSERSNQPQHF.

In its sample, this clone was seen a few times. The chain joins TRBV9 to TRBJ1-1, with a weak D call TRBD1 (6 bases). The CDR3 spans 15 residues. V lost 0 bases to trimming and J lost 4 bases, with 13 bases between them. From germline, CDR1 is SGDLS and CDR2 YYNGEE. This CDR3 is CASSVGGPAATEAFF. The CDR3 DNA follows: TGTGCCAGCAGCGTAGGGGGGCCGGCAGCCACTGAAGCTTTCTTT.

The rearrangement links TRBV19 to TRBJ1-1; D gene ambiguous. V lost 6 bases and J lost 5, with 22 bases in between. This CDR3 has 16 amino acids. Germline assignment: CDR1 LNHDA and CDR2 SQIVND (reference sequence). CDR3 nucleotide sequence: TGTGCCAGTAGCACGATCAACGGTCCATTGGAAACTGAAGCTTTCTTT. Encoded protein: CASSTINGPLETEAFF.

This clone was observed once. The CDR3 reads CASSLELQGGYGYTF. The DNA of the CDR3 is TGTGCCAGCAGCTTAGAACTACAGGGTGGCTATGGCTACACCTTC. The rearrangement joins TRBV7-2 to TRBJ1-2; D possibly corresponds to TRBD1 (6 bases). Germline lookup yields CDR1 SGHTA and CDR2 FQGNSA. V lost 1 base, J lost 4 bases, and 13 bases lay in between. There are 15 residues in the CDR3.

The chain recombines TRBV7-9 with TRBJ1-5; D is possibly TRBD1 (5 bases). The CDR3 sequence is 14 residues long. V lost 4 bases, J lost 1 base, and 8 bases lay in between. Germline values: CDR1 SEHNR, CDR2 FQNEAQ (reference sequence). The CDR3 nucleotides are TGTGCCAGCAGCTCCGACAGAAGCAATCAGCCCCAGCATTTT. It is translated as CASSSDRSNQPQHF.

The J gene is TRBJ1-1, the V gene TRBV6-5, with TRBD1 as a possible D gene (5 bases). V dropped 6 bases and J dropped 4 bases, with 15 bases sitting between them. The CDR3 is 14 amino acids. Germline V CDR1 and CDR2: MNHEY, SVGAGI. The CDR3 bases are TGTGCCAGCAGGAGACAGTCGTTGGCCACTGAAGCTTTCTTT. It specifies CASRRQSLATEAFF.

This chain connects TRBV19 to TRBJ2-6; D not certain. V was shortened by 7 bases and J by 0 bases, with 13 bases between the two germline ends. The germline gives CDR1 LNHDA, CDR2 SQIVND (reference sequence). This CDR3 is built from 16 residues. The DNA for the CDR3 is TGTGCCAGTAACTCCCACTACTACTCTGGGGCCAACGTCCTGACTTTC. Protein sequence: CASNSHYYSGANVLTF.

The chain links TRBV12-2 to TRBJ1-5. TRBV12-2 is an annotated pseudogene. CDR3 length: 16 residues. DNA of the CDR3: TGTGCAAGTCGAGAAAGGGTACCATATAGCAATCAGCCCCAGCATTTT. The encoded protein is CASRERVPYSNQPQHF.

This clone has just a few counts. The junction differs from germline at one of its ends, possibly a read error. The V call is TRBV2, the J call TRBJ1-1; no clear D gene. Germline assignment: CDR1 SNHLY and CDR2 FYNNEI. CDR3 length: 13 amino acids. CDR3 region: CASSDASVRARAF. CDR3 in DNA: TGTGCCAGCAGTGATGCGTCGGTACGGGCGAGGGCTTTT.